The 14 T cell receptor beta chains below were found in one sample sequenced in a study of shared clonotypes between healthy human individuals (dated by TCRdb to 2019 to 2021). For the CD8 naive samples, CD45RO-negative cells were positively selected for CCR7, yielding a CD45RA+CCR7+ population from which TemRA cells were excluded. The receptor library was made with the immunoSEQ multiplex PCR assay. TCRdb provides this immuneACCESS table in a form limited to in-frame rearrangements. Some clones are lacking; in checked studies, under half of them reflect an unresolved V gene, and why the rest are absent is not known. Within this sample are about 1,800,000 clones, with about 95% of them counted one time only. The ten largest account for 0.9% to 1.5% of the sample. The sample consisted of naive CD8+ T cells sorted from blood. In light of the paper, this sample's cell subset or site label describes: CD45RA+CCR7+. The source of these receptors is a man between 18 and 29 years old in good health.

As regards this clone: This sample includes further DNA sequences coding for the same CDR3. This chain links TRBV2 with TRBJ1-5, with D perhaps matching TRBD1 (5 bases). The CDR3 runs to 14 residues. CDR1 and CDR2 from the germline V gene are SNHLY and FYNNEI. V lost 6 bases and J lost 4, with 13 bases in between. The CDR3 spells CASREGQGNQPQHF. The CDR3 DNA reads TGTGCCAGCAGGGAGGGGCAGGGTAATCAGCCCCAGCATTTT.

V is TRBV9 and J is TRBJ2-1; 11 positions match TRBD2. Looked up from germline, CDR1 is SGDLS and CDR2 is YYNGEE. The CDR3 covers 16 residues. V dropped 4 bases and J dropped 5; count of bases not matched to a gene: 8. The CDR3 sequence is CASSFQLLAGDNEQFF. The CDR3 DNA reads as TGTGCCAGCAGCTTTCAGCTACTAGCGGGGGACAATGAGCAGTTCTTC.

As for this clone: This specimen includes other DNA sequences encoding the same CDR3. The J gene is TRBJ2-7, the V gene TRBV20-1; D is ambiguous. The CDR3 has 11 amino acids. CDR1 is DFQATT, CDR2 SNEGSKA, per germline (reference sequence). With 6 bases removed from V and 0 bases from J, the gap between germline ends came to 6 bases. CDR3 DNA: TGCAGTGCCCAAAACTCCTACGAGCAGTACTTC. Amino acid sequence: CSAQNSYEQYF.

The chain links TRBV6-5 to TRBJ2-2, with TRBD2 matching over 10 bases. This CDR3 spans 15 amino acids. Germline V gene data show CDR1 as MNHEY and CDR2 as SVGAGI. After removal of 7 bases from V and 6 bases from J, the junction contained 8 bases not matched to a gene. In DNA, the CDR3 is TGTGCCAGCACTGTAGCGGGAGGCCACGCCGGGGAGCTGTTTTTT. This translates into CASTVAGGHAGELFF.

The CDR3 here is CAWDMGGELFF. CDR3 coding DNA: TGTGCCTGGGACATGGGCGGGGAGCTGTTTTTT. The chain is built from TRBV30 and TRBJ2-2; D gene ambiguous. Germline values: CDR1 GTSNPN, CDR2 SVGIG (reference sequence). Deletions cut 5 bases from V and 7 bases from J, with 8 bases between. The CDR3 extends over 11 amino acids.

Remarks on this clone: Other DNA sequences in this sample translate to the same CDR3. V usage is TRBV2 and J usage is TRBJ2-7; D not resolved. Germline loops: CDR1 SNHLY, CDR2 FYNNEI. The CDR3 has 13 amino acids. V was cut by 4 bases and J by 0 bases, with 7 bases left in between. The CDR3 protein is CASSGADSYEQYF. CDR3 DNA: TGTGCCAGCAGTGGGGCAGACTCCTACGAGCAGTACTTC.

The chain combines TRBV29-1 with TRBJ1-1, with TRBD1 matching over 9 bases. Germline CDR1 is SQVTM and CDR2 is ANQGSEA. The V gene end was trimmed by 7 bases and the J gene end by 1 base; junction bases not matched to a gene: 19. The CDR3 is made up of 18 amino acids. The CDR3: CSAVPAGQGFGWNTEAFF. The CDR3 DNA reads TGCAGCGCTGTGCCGGCGGGACAGGGATTTGGATGGAACACTGAAGCTTTCTTT.

The chain employs TRBV5-6 and TRBJ1-2, with D possibly TRBD1 on 6 matching bases. The CDR3 has 14 residues. Germline CDR1 reads SGHDT; CDR2 reads YYEEEE. Trimming removed 6 bases from V and 4 bases from J, with 16 bases in between. The CDR3 spells CASTMGGSIYGYTF. In DNA form, the CDR3 reads TGTGCCAGCACCATGGGGGGCAGTATCTATGGCTACACCTTC.

J is TRBJ1-5 and V is TRBV19; D is possibly TRBD1 (5 bases). The CDR3 totals 16 residues. V lost 1 base and J 5 bases, leaving 15 bases between the germline ends. The germline CDR1 and CDR2 sequences are LNHDA and SQIVND (reference sequence). DNA of the CDR3: TGTGCCAGTAGTATAGGTGCACAGGAAGGGTATCAGCCCCAGCATTTT. This gives the protein CASSIGAQEGYQPQHF.

This chain joins TRBV11-2 and TRBJ1-1; 8 bases map to TRBD1. The CDR3 length is 15 residues. V shed 3 bases, J shed 0 bases, and the junction held 3 bases outside the gene matches. CDR1 is SGHAT, CDR2 FQNNGV, per germline. In DNA form, the CDR3 reads TGTGCCAGCAGCTTCCGGACAGGGATGAACACTGAAGCTTTCTTT. Protein sequence: CASSFRTGMNTEAFF.

V is TRBV7-9 and J is TRBJ2-7, with 7 bases aligning to TRBD2. The CDR3 runs to 17 residues. The junction had 12 bases not matched to a gene; V was cut back by 4 bases and J by 0 bases. CDR1 SEHNR and CDR2 FQNEAQ come from the germline V gene (reference sequence). The CDR3 loop is CASSSESRLAISYEQYF. Here the CDR3 DNA reads TGTGCCAGCAGCTCCGAATCCAGACTAGCAATCTCCTACGAGCAGTACTTC.

The V and J genes are TRBV4-3 and TRBJ2-7; D is possibly TRBD1 (6 bases). The CDR3 covers 15 residues. Germline values: CDR1 LGHNA, CDR2 YSLEER. Trimming stripped 1 base from V and 3 bases from J, with 13 bases between. CDR3 DNA: TGCGCCAGCAGCCAAGTACAGGGAGCCCTCTACGAGCAGTACTTC. It specifies CASSQVQGALYEQYF.

The CDR3 region is CASSQYSGSGYEQYF. CDR3 bases: TGTGCCAGCAGCCAGTATAGCGGGAGTGGGTACGAGCAGTACTTC. This chain links TRBV7-8 with TRBJ2-7; TRBD2 agrees at 9 bases. The germline V gene has CDR1 SGHVS and CDR2 FQNEAQ. The CDR3 contains 15 residues. Trimming removed 5 bases from V and 4 bases from J; junction bases left unmatched: 9.

The chain links TRBV29-1 to TRBJ1-2; 8 nucleotides agree with TRBD1. There are 14 residues in the CDR3. CDR1 is SQVTM and CDR2 is ANQGSEA in the germline V gene. J lost 4 bases, V lost 0 bases, and 4 bases had no gene match. The CDR3 protein is CSVEDGGQGYGYTF. As DNA, the CDR3 is TGCAGCGTTGAAGATGGAGGACAGGGCTATGGCTACACCTTC.